A selection of T cell receptor beta chains follows, all from one sample in a study of cytomegalovirus exposure and HLA in healthy donors. Assay: immunoSEQ multiplex PCR; the TCRdb copy retains only in-frame clones and omits some. Among about 150,000 clones listed, about 75% were seen once. What was sequenced was PBMCs. These receptors all come from a man aged 30 to 39 in good health and CMV-seronegative. The conserved cysteine and the conserved F or W are not part of the CDR3 here. A D gene is named only where the DNA matches it firmly. Clone size is stated in some rows and not others, as once, few, many or a class when expanded.

J	V	D	size	CDR3
TRBJ2-7	TRBV28	TRBD1	.	ASSLWGQGVNEQY
TRBJ2-7	TRBV15	TRBD2	.	ATSRGLAGEQY
TRBJ1-3	TRBV5-6	.	.	ASSFTGYGNTIY
TRBJ2-1	TRBV18	TRBD1	.	ASSTQTGGAGVEQF
TRBJ2-3	TRBV6-6	TRBD2	.	ASSSQAGATDTQY
TRBJ2-5	TRBV6-1	TRBD2	.	ASSGAAGGSREETQY
TRBJ2-2	TRBV9	.	once	ASSVGAAGTGELF
TRBJ2-7	TRBV14	.	.	ASSRTLARVGEQY
TRBJ2-2	TRBV11-3	.	.	ASSPGGRRTGELF
TRBJ1-1	TRBV7-2	.	.	ASSLAQGNTEAF
TRBJ2-3	TRBV9	.	.	ASSVSAVLTDTQY
TRBJ2-3	TRBV6-5	.	.	ASSYTSGTDTQY
TRBJ2-1	TRBV19	TRBD2	.	ASSHVGGGGRFEQF
TRBJ1-2	TRBV28	.	.	ASTPERGPYGYT
TRBJ2-3	TRBV7-9	.	.	ASRPWRAGGTDTQY
TRBJ1-2	TRBV28	TRBD1	.	ASSPAGQGLLDGYT
TRBJ2-5	TRBV5-1	.	.	ASSNQPGQETQY
TRBJ1-1	TRBV9	.	.	ASSRDNMNTEAF
TRBJ2-1	TRBV7-6	.	.	ASSLAAGSYNEQF
TRBJ1-5	TRBV7-9	.	.	ASSRDTYQPQH
TRBJ2-7	TRBV5-6	TRBD2	.	ASSSSVERGDYEQY
TRBJ2-7	TRBV7-9	TRBD1	.	ASSRTGAHEQY
TRBJ1-1	TRBV7-8	TRBD1	.	ASSLQGGNTNTEAF